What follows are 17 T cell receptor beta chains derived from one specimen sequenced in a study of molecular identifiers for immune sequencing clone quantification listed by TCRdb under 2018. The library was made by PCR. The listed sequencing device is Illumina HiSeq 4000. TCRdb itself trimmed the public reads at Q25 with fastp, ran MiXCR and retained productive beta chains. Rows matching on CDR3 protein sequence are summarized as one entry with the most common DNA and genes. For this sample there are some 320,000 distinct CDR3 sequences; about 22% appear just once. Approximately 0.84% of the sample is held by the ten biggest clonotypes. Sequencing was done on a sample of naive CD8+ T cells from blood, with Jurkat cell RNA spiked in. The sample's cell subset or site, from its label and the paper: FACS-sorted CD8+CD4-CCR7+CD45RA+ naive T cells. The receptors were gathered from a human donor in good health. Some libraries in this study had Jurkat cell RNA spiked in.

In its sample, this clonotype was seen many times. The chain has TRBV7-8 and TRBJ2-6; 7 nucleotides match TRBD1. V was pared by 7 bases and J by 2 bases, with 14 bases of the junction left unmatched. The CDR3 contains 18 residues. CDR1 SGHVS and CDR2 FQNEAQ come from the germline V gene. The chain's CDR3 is CASNPFDRVAAGANVLTF. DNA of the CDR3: TGTGCCAGCAACCCTTTCGACAGGGTGGCCGCTGGGGCCAACGTCCTGACTTTC. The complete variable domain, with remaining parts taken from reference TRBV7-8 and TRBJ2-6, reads GAGVSQSPRYKVAKRGQDVALRCDPISGHVSLFWYQQALGQGPEFLTYFQNEAQLDKSGLPSDRFFAERPEGSVSTLKIQRTQQEDSAVYLCASNPFDRVAAGANVLTFGAGSRLTVL.

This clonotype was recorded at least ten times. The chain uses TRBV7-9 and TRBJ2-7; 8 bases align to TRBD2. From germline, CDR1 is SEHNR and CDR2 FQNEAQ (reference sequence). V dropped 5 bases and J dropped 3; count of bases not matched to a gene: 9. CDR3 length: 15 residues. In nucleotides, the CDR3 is TGTGCCAGCAGCCATTCCGGGACTAGGTACTACGAGCAGTACTTC. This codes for CASSHSGTRYYEQYF.

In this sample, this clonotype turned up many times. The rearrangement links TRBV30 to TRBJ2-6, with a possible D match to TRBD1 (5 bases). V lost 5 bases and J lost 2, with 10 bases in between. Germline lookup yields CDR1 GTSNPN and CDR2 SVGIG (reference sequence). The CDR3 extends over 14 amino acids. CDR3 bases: TGTGCCTGGCCAGGGCCCCCTGGGGCCAACGTCCTGACTTTC. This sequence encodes CAWPGPPGANVLTF.

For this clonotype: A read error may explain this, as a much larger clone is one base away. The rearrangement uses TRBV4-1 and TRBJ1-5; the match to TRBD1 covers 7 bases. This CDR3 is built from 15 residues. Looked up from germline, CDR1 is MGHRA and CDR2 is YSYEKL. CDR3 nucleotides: TGCGCCAGCAGCCAAGAAAAGACAGGGTGGCAGCCCCGGCATTTT. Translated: CASSQEKTGWQPRHF.

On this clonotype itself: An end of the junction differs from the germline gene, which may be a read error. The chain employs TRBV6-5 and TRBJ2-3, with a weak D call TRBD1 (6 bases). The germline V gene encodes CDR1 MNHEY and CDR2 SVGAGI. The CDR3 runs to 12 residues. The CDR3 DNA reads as TGTGCCGGCAGTTCCCCGGGACAAAGGCAGTATTTT. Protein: CAGSSPGQRQYF.

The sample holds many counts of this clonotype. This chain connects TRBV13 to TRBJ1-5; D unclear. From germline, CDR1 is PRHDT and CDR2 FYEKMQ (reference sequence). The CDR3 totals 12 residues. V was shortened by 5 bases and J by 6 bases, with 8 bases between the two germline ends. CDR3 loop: CASSRRGQPQHF. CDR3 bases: TGTGCCAGCAGCCGAAGAGGTCAGCCCCAGCATTTT. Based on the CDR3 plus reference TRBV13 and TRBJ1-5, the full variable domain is AAGVIQSPRHLIKEKRETATLKCYPIPRHDTVYWYQQGPGQDPQFLISFYEKMQSDKGSIPDRFSAQQFSDYHSELNMSSLELGDSALYFCASSRRGQPQHFGDGTRLSIL.

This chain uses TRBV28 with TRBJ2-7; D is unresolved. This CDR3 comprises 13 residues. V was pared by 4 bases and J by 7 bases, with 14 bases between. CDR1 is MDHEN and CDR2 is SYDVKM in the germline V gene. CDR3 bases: TGTGCCAGCAGTTACACGATTCCTGGGGAGCAGTACTTC. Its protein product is CASSYTIPGEQYF.

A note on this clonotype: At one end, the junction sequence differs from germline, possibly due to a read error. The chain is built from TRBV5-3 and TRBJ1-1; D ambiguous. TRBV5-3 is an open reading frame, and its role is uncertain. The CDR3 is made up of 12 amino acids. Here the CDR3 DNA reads TGTGCCAGCAGCTTGGCAAGGGCCGAAGCTTTCTTT. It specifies CASSLARAEAFF.

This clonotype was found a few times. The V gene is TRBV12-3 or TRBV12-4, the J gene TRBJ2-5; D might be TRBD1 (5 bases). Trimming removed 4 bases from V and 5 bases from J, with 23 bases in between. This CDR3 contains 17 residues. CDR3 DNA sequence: TGTGCCAGCAGTTCTATTTCTCGGACAAGGGAAGAGGAGACCCAGTACTTC. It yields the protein CASSSISRTREEETQYF.

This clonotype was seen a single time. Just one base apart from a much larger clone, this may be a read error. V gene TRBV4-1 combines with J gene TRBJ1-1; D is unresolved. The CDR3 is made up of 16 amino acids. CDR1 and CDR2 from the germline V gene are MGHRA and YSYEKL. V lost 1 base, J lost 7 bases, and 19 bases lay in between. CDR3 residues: CASSQGPFGGSGEAFF. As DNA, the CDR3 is TGCGCCAGCAGCCAAGGACCGTTTGGAGGGTCGGGTGAAGCTTTCTTT.

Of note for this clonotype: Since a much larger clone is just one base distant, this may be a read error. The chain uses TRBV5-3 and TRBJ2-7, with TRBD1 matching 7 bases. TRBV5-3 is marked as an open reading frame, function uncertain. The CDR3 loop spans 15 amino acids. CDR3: CASSSSETGSYEQYF. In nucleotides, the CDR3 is TGTGCCAGCAGCTCATCCGAGACAGGGTCCTACGAGCAGTACTTC.

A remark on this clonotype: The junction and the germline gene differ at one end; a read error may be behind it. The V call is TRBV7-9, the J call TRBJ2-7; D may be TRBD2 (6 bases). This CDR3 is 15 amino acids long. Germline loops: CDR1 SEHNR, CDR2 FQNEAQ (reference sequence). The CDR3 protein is CVSSSEDGSSYEQYF. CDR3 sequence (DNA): TGTGTCAGCAGCTCGGAAGACGGGAGCTCCTACGAGCAGTACTTC.

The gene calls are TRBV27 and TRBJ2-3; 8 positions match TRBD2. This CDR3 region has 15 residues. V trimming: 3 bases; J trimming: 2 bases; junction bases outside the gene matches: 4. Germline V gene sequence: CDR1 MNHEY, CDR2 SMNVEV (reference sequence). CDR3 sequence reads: CASSFVAGNTDTQYF. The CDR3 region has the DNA TGTGCCAGCAGTTTTGTAGCGGGGAACACAGATACGCAGTATTTT.

In DNA, the CDR3 is TGTGCCAGCAGCGAAAGGGACAGGTGGTACGAGCAGTACTTC. Its translation: CASSERDRWYEQYF. The V gene is TRBV11-2, the J gene TRBJ2-7; TRBD1 matches at 8 bases. V shed 5 bases, J shed 4 bases, and the junction held 7 bases outside the gene matches. The germline V gene has CDR1 SGHAT and CDR2 FQNNGV. The length of the CDR3 is 14 residues.

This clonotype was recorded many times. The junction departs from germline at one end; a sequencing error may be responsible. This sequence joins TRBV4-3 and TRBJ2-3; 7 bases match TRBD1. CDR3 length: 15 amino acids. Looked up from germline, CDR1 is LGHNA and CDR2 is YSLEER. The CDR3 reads CASRQDRASTDTQYF. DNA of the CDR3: TGCGCCAGCAGACAAGACAGGGCTAGCACAGATACGCAGTATTTT.

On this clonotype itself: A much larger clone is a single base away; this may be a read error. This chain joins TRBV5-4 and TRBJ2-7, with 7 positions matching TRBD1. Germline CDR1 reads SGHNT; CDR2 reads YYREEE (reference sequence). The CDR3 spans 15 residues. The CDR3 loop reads CAGSWGTAGTYEQYF. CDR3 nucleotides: TGTGCCGGCAGCTGGGGGACAGCTGGGACCTACGAGCAGTACTTC.

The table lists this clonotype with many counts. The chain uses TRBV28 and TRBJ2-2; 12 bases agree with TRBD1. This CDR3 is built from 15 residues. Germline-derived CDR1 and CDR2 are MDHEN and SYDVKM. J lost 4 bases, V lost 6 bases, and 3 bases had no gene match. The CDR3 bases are TGTGCCAGCAGCGGGACAGGGGGCGGCACCGGGGAGCTGTTTTTT. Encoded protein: CASSGTGGGTGELFF. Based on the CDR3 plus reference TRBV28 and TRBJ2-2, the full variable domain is DVKVTQSSRYLVKRTGEKVFLECVQDMDHENMFWYRQDPGLGLRLIYFSYDVKMKEKGDIPEGYSVSREKKERFSLILESASTNQTSMYLCASSGTGGGTGELFFGEGSRLTVL.